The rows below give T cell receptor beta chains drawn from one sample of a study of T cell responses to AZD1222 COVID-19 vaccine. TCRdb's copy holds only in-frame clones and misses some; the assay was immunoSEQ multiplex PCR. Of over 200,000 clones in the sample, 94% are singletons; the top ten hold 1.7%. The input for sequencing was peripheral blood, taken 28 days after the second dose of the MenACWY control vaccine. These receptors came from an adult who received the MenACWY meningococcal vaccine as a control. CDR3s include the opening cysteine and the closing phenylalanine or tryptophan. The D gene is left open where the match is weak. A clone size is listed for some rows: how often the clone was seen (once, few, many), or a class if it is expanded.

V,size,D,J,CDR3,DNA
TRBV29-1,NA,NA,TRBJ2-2,CSVEVLGAGELFF,TGCAGCGTTGAAGTCCTGGGGGCCGGGGAGCTGTTTTTT
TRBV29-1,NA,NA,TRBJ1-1,CSVAPGNTEAFF,TGCAGCGTTGCCCCGGGGAACACTGAAGCTTTCTTT
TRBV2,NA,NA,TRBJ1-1,CASRDMNTEAFF,TGTGCCAGCCGGGACATGAACACTGAAGCTTTCTTT
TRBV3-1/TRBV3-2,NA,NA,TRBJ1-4,CASSGGGWTRGEKLFF,TGTGCCAGCAGCGGAGGTGGCTGGACAAGGGGTGAAAAACTGTTTTTT
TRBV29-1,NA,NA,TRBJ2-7,CSVSPSEGPSYEQYF,TGCAGCGTTTCCCCATCTGAGGGACCCTCCTACGAGCAGTACTTC
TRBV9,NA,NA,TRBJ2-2,CASSGLETSDTGELFF,TGTGCCAGCAGCGGGCTGGAGACTAGTGACACCGGGGAGCTGTTTTTT
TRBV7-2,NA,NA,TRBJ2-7,CASSPSGGVSEQYF,TGTGCCAGCAGCCCAAGTGGAGGGGTGAGCGAGCAGTACTTC
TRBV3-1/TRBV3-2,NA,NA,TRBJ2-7,CASSQVAGAYEQYF,TGTGCCAGCAGCCAAGTGGCAGGGGCCTACGAGCAGTACTTC
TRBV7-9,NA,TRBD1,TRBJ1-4,CASSLAIQGAGDEKLFF,TGTGCCAGCAGCTTAGCCATACAGGGGGCCGGAGATGAAAAACTGTTTTTT
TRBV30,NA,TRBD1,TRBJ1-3,CAWDRGENTIYF,TGTGCCTGGGACAGGGGAGAAAACACCATATATTTT
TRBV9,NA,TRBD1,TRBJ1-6,CASSVGTGRGSSYNSPLHF,TGTGCCAGCAGCGTAGGGACAGGGAGAGGGAGCTCCTATAATTCACCCCTCCACTTT
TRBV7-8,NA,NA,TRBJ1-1,CASSFGFEAFF,TGTGCCAGCAGCTTCGGGTTTGAAGCTTTCTTT
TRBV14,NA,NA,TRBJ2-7,CASSQDSYYEQYF,TGTGCCAGCAGCCAAGATTCGTACTACGAGCAGTACTTC
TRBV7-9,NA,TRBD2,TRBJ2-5,CASSEGLAAETQYF,TGTGCCAGCAGCGAAGGACTAGCTGCAGAGACCCAGTACTTC
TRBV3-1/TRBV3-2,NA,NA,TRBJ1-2,CASSQVSQGLHYGYTF,TGTGCCAGCAGCCAAGTTAGCCAGGGGTTGCACTATGGCTACACCTTC
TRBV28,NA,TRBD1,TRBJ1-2,CASSGTGGGGYTF,TGTGCCAGCAGTGGGACAGGGGGCGGGGGCTACACCTTC
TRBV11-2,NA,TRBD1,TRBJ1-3,CASSGTAGNTIYF,TGTGCCAGCAGCGGGACAGCTGGAAACACCATATATTTT
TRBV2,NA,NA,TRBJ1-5,CASSARDIYQPQRF,TGTGCCAGCAGCGCCCGGGACATCTATCAGCCCCAGCGTTTT
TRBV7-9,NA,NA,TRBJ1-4,CASSVGTYEEKLFF,TGTGCCAGCAGCGTCGGGACCTACGAGGAAAAACTGTTTTTT
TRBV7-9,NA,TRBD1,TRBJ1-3,CASSSDRAGNTIYF,TGTGCCAGCAGCTCTGACAGGGCTGGAAACACCATATATTTT
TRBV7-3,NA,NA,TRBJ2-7,CASSLEGTTSYEQYF,TGTGCCAGCAGCTTAGAAGGGACAACCTCCTACGAGCAGTACTTC
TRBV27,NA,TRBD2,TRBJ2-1,CASSTFSGLAGNEQFF,TGTGCCAGCAGTACCTTCTCCGGACTAGCTGGGAATGAGCAGTTCTTC
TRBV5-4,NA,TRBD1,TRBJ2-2,CASSLGDRGRSTGELFF,TGTGCCAGCAGCTTGGGGGACAGGGGGCGCAGCACCGGGGAGCTGTTTTTT
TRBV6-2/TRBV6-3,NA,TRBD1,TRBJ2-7,CASSYSGTGGYEQYF,TGTGCCAGCAGTTACTCTGGGACAGGGGGCTACGAGCAGTACTTC
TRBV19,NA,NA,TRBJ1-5,CASSIDLGALGNQPQHF,TGTGCCAGTAGTATAGATCTAGGGGCGCTGGGCAATCAGCCCCAGCATTTT
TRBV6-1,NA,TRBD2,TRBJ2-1,CASSEGVAGVGDNEQFF,TGTGCCAGCAGTGAAGGTGTTGCGGGAGTGGGGGACAATGAGCAGTTCTTC
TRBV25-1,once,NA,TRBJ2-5,CASSEPIPETQYF,TGTGCCAGCAGTGAACCCATCCCAGAGACCCAGTACTTC
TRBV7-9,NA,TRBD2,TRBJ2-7,CASSLGLAGYTYEQYF,TGTGCCAGCAGCTTGGGACTAGCGGGATACACGTACGAGCAGTACTTC
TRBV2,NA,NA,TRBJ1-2,CASRGAVANYGYTF,TGTGCCAGCAGGGGAGCGGTCGCGAACTATGGCTACACCTTC
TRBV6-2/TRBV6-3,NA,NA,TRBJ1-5,CASSWGGNQPQHF,TGTGCCAGCAGCTGGGGGGGCAATCAGCCCCAGCATTTT
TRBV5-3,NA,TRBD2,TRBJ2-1,CASEPSGDNEQFF,TGTGCCAGTGAACCTAGCGGGGACAATGAGCAGTTCTTC
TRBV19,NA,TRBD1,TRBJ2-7,CASSTSDREQYF,TGTGCCAGTAGTACCTCGGACAGGGAGCAGTACTTC
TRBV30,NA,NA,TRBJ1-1,CAWSVRWNTEAFF,TGTGCCTGGAGTGTGCGGTGGAACACTGAAGCTTTCTTT
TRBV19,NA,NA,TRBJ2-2,CASSIDRGFGELFF,TGTGCCAGTAGTATTGACCGGGGGTTCGGGGAGCTGTTTTTT
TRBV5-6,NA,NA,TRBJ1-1,CASSFRRGGDRGAFF,TGTGCCAGCAGCTTCAGACGAGGGGGAGATCGAGGAGCTTTCTTT
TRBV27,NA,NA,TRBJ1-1,CASRRTWDTEAFF,TGTGCCAGCAGGAGGACTTGGGACACTGAAGCTTTCTTT